This TCR beta chain was recorded in a study of control samples from healthy donors and cancer patients. V was trimmed by 4 bases and J by 0 bases, leaving 12 bases between them. Germline CDR1 and CDR2: MNHEY and SVGAGI. The CDR3 covers 15 residues. Libraries were prepared by immunoSEQ multiplex PCR; TCRdb keeps only in-frame clonotypes and omits some of them. The sample carries about 150,000 clones, 94% recorded once. Sequenced sample: blood. The rearrangement links TRBV6-5 to TRBJ1-2, with D tentatively TRBD1 (5 bases). This receptor was taken from a man between 35 and 55 years old in good health. CDR3 region: CASSFRQRANYGYTF. DNA for the CDR3: TGTGCCAGCAGTTTCCGACAGCGAGCTAACTATGGCTACACCTTC.